The rows below give T cell receptor beta chains drawn from one sample of a study of shared clonotypes between healthy human individuals. Clones were read by immunoSEQ multiplex PCR, and TCRdb kept only the in-frame ones, dropping some. The sample shows about 520,000 clones, roughly 80% of them seen only once. Sequenced input: PBMCs. The receptor source for this set is a woman aged 40 to 50 in good health. Some clones in this sample may be carry-over from other donors' samples. Both conserved end residues are part of each CDR3. The D gene is left open where the match is weak.

D	V	J	DNA	CDR3
TRBD2	TRBV27	TRBJ2-1	TGTGCCAGCAGGCTAGCGGGGAGGGTATACAATGAGCAGTTCTTC	CASRLAGRVYNEQFF
NA	TRBV18	TRBJ1-1	TGTGCCAGCTCACCAATGTCTGGCCTAAACACTGAAGCTTTCTTT	CASSPMSGLNTEAFF
NA	TRBV30	TRBJ1-5	TGTGCCTGGAATGCAGGGGTGGGTCAGCCCCAGCATTTT	CAWNAGVGQPQHF
NA	TRBV9	TRBJ2-2	TGTGCCAGCAGCCAGACGGGGAACACCGGGGAGCTGTTTTTT	CASSQTGNTGELFF
NA	TRBV30	TRBJ1-3	TGTGCCTGGAGGCTGTGGGGAGGGCACGGAAACACCATATATTTT	CAWRLWGGHGNTIYF
NA	TRBV5-1	TRBJ2-5	TGCGCCAGCAGCTTGGGGGGCTCAGCCATGCAAAAGACCCAGTACTTC	CASSLGGSAMQKTQYF
NA	TRBV28	TRBJ1-1	TGTGCCAGCACGAACCTGAGGGGGGGGATCGCTTTCTTT	CASTNLRGGIAFF
TRBD1	TRBV27	TRBJ1-1	TGTGCCAGCAGTGTAGGACAGGGGGCGCACACTGAAGCTTTCTTT	CASSVGQGAHTEAFF
TRBD1	TRBV25-1	TRBJ1-1	TGTGCCAGCAGTGAATGGGACAGTTTGAACACTGAAGCTTTCTTT	CASSEWDSLNTEAFF
TRBD1	TRBV7-6	TRBJ2-3	TGTGCCAGCAGCTTATTGCGAGGGGGCAGAAGCACAGATACGCAGTATTTT	CASSLLRGGRSTDTQYF
TRBD1	TRBV29-1	TRBJ2-7	TGCAGCGTTGAAGGACAGGGTGGTGAGCAGTACTTC	CSVEGQGGEQYF
TRBD1	TRBV9	TRBJ2-1	TGTGCCAGCAGCGAGGGGACAGGGGATGGGGAGCAGTTCTTC	CASSEGTGDGEQFF